A selection of T cell receptor beta chains follows, all from one sample in a study of blood T cell repertoires in COVID-19. The repertoire was sequenced with immunoSEQ multiplex PCR; TCRdb's copy has only in-frame clones and lacks some. The sample has roughly 160,000 clones, under 95% seen once; the top ten hold about 4.9%. Sequenced: peripheral blood. These TCRs come from a man between 18 and 35 years old with COVID-19, enrolled during active disease. CDR3s include the opening cysteine and the closing phenylalanine or tryptophan. D genes are given only for firm matches. Where a row states a size, it is once, few, many or the class of an expanded clone; other rows omit it.

J: TRBJ1-6
V: TRBV10-3
D: TRBD1
size: .
DNA: TGTGCCACCGGGACAGGGGAAGGAAATTCACCCCTCCACTTT
CDR3: CATGTGEGNSPLHF

J: TRBJ2-7
V: TRBV7-6
D: TRBD2
size: .
DNA: TGTGCCAGCAGCCCTGGACTAGCGGGAGCCTACGAGCAGTACTTC
CDR3: CASSPGLAGAYEQYF

J: TRBJ2-3
V: TRBV15
D: .
size: .
DNA: TGTGCCACCAGCAGAGAATCGCTAGTCACAGATACGCAGTATTTT
CDR3: CATSRESLVTDTQYF

J: TRBJ2-2
V: TRBV19
D: TRBD2
size: .
DNA: TGTGCCAGTAGTATTCGGACTAGCGGGGCCACGACCGGGGAGCTGTTTTTT
CDR3: CASSIRTSGATTGELFF

J: TRBJ2-3
V: TRBV9
D: TRBD2
size: .
DNA: TGTGCCAGCAGCGTAGGTGCGGGAGTTGATACAGATACGCAGTATTTT
CDR3: CASSVGAGVDTDTQYF

J: TRBJ2-7
V: TRBV27
D: .
size: few
DNA: TGTGCCAGCAGTTTAGGCCAAATACAGTACTTC
CDR3: CASSLGQIQYF

J: TRBJ2-2
V: TRBV18
D: TRBD1
size: .
DNA: TGTGCCAGCTCACCACCCGGGACAGGGTTTGTCGGGGAGCTGTTTTTT
CDR3: CASSPPGTGFVGELFF

J: TRBJ1-5
V: TRBV7-8
D: TRBD1
size: .
DNA: TGTGCCAGCAGCTTAGAGGGACAGACGAATCAGCCCCAGCATTTT
CDR3: CASSLEGQTNQPQHF

J: TRBJ1-5
V: TRBV15
D: TRBD1
size: .
DNA: TGTGCCACCAGCAGGGACAGGGGCCACAATCAGCCCCAGCATTTT
CDR3: CATSRDRGHNQPQHF

J: TRBJ1-2
V: TRBV7-8
D: .
size: .
DNA: TGTGCCAGCAGCTCTGCGAGCAGGGATGGTAACTATGGCTACACCTTC
CDR3: CASSSASRDGNYGYTF

J: TRBJ2-7
V: TRBV6-2/TRBV6-3
D: .
size: .
DNA: TGTGCCAGCAGTTGGGGGCTGGGCTACGAGCAGTACTTC
CDR3: CASSWGLGYEQYF

J: TRBJ2-7
V: TRBV5-1
D: .
size: .
DNA: TGCGCCAGCAGCTTGGGGTCAGGGGAGAGGTACGAGCAGTACTTC
CDR3: CASSLGSGERYEQYF

J: TRBJ2-2
V: TRBV6-2/TRBV6-3
D: .
size: .
DNA: TGTGCCAGCAGTTATAACATCCCGAACACCGGGGAGCTGTTTTTT
CDR3: CASSYNIPNTGELFF

J: TRBJ1-3
V: TRBV10-3
D: TRBD1
size: .
DNA: TGTGCCACCGACGGGACAGGTACTAACTCTGGAAACACCATATATTTT
CDR3: CATDGTGTNSGNTIYF

J: TRBJ1-2
V: TRBV5-1
D: .
size: .
DNA: TGCGCCAGCAGCTTGGGAGGGATTGGGAACTATGGCTACACCTTC
CDR3: CASSLGGIGNYGYTF

J: TRBJ2-2
V: TRBV2
D: .
size: .
DNA: TGTGCCAGCAGACCGTTGCAGTCCACCGGGGAGCTGTTTTTT
CDR3: CASRPLQSTGELFF

J: TRBJ2-1
V: TRBV5-8
D: .
size: .
DNA: TGTGCCAGCAGCTTGATGTTGGCGTTCTTC
CDR3: CASSLMLAFF

J: TRBJ1-1
V: TRBV6-7
D: TRBD1
size: .
DNA: TGTGCCAGGGGGGACAGGGATAACACTGAAGCTTTCTTT
CDR3: CARGDRDNTEAFF

J: TRBJ1-2
V: TRBV6-1
D: .
size: once
DNA: TGTGCCAGCAGTGAAGCGGCGGTATCTAACTATGGCTACACCTTC
CDR3: CASSEAAVSNYGYTF

J: TRBJ2-7
V: TRBV5-8
D: .
size: .
DNA: TGTGCCAGCAGCTTCCAGGGTGCCTACGAGCAGTACTTC
CDR3: CASSFQGAYEQYF

J: TRBJ1-2
V: TRBV13
D: .
size: .
DNA: TGTGCCAGCGCGGCAGGGAACTATGGCTACACCTTC
CDR3: CASAAGNYGYTF

J: TRBJ2-7
V: TRBV13
D: TRBD2
size: .
DNA: TGTGCCAGCAGCTCTAGCGGGAGGGCCCGGGAGCAGTACTTC
CDR3: CASSSSGRAREQYF

J: TRBJ2-3
V: TRBV18
D: .
size: .
DNA: TGTGCCAGCTCACCAGGGCAGTCAAGCACAGATACGCAGTATTTT
CDR3: CASSPGQSSTDTQYF

J: TRBJ2-3
V: TRBV5-6
D: TRBD1
size: few
DNA: TGTGCCAGCAGCTTGTTCAGGGGGCTGAATACGCAGTATTTT
CDR3: CASSLFRGLNTQYF

J: TRBJ2-2
V: TRBV30
D: .
size: .
DNA: TGTGCCTGGAGTGTTTTCGAGGGACTTATGAACACCGGGGAGCTGTTTTTT
CDR3: CAWSVFEGLMNTGELFF

J: TRBJ1-2
V: TRBV27
D: .
size: .
DNA: TGTGCCAGCAGTTTAGGGGGAGGCTATGGCTACACCTTC
CDR3: CASSLGGGYGYTF

J: TRBJ1-1
V: TRBV28
D: TRBD1
size: once
DNA: TGTGCCAGCAGTTTTCCCACAGGGGAAACGGACACTGAAGCTTTCTTT
CDR3: CASSFPTGETDTEAFF

J: TRBJ1-5
V: TRBV27
D: .
size: .
DNA: TGTGCCAGCAGCTTCGGGTCGGGTCAGCCCCAGCATTTT
CDR3: CASSFGSGQPQHF

J: TRBJ2-2
V: TRBV2
D: .
size: .
DNA: TGTGCCGGTAGACAGGCTGTAGGCACCGGGGAGCTGTTTTTT
CDR3: CAGRQAVGTGELFF

J: TRBJ1-5
V: TRBV2
D: .
size: .
DNA: TGTGCCAGCAGTGTAGTGGGCGGGAGCAATCAGCCCCAGCATTTT
CDR3: CASSVVGGSNQPQHF

J: TRBJ2-5
V: TRBV14
D: TRBD2
size: .
DNA: TGTGCCAGCAGCACCGAACTAGCGGGAATCGAAGAGACCCAGTACTTC
CDR3: CASSTELAGIEETQYF

J: TRBJ2-7
V: TRBV2
D: .
size: .
DNA: TGTGCCAGCACCCGAGGTCTCTATTACGAGCAGTACTTC
CDR3: CASTRGLYYEQYF

J: TRBJ2-7
V: TRBV7-2
D: .
size: .
DNA: TGTGCCAGCAGGGAAGAATGGCGGGGGCGCGCCTACGAGCAGTACTTC
CDR3: CASREEWRGRAYEQYF

J: TRBJ1-3
V: TRBV9
D: .
size: .
DNA: TGTGCCAGCAGCCTTGACGACAGCTACCTCTCTGGAAACACCATATATTTT
CDR3: CASSLDDSYLSGNTIYF

J: TRBJ2-2
V: TRBV3-1/TRBV3-2
D: .
size: .
DNA: TGTGCCAGCAGCCAATCAACAGGGAACACCGGGGAGCTGTTTTTT
CDR3: CASSQSTGNTGELFF

J: TRBJ1-1
V: TRBV6-5
D: .
size: .
DNA: TGTGCCAGCAGTCGAGAGGCTGAAGCTTTCTTT
CDR3: CASSREAEAFF

J: TRBJ1-2
V: TRBV7-9
D: .
size: once
DNA: TGTGCCAGCAGCCACGAGTCGGGGAAAGGTGGCTACACCTTC
CDR3: CASSHESGKGGYTF

J: TRBJ2-7
V: TRBV30
D: TRBD2
size: .
DNA: TGTGCCTGGAGTCATGATCGACTAGCGGGAGGCGAGCAGTACTTC
CDR3: CAWSHDRLAGGEQYF

J: TRBJ2-1
V: TRBV25-1
D: .
size: .
DNA: TGTGCCAGCAGTGATCTAGTAGGTGGTCCTGAGCAGTTCTTC
CDR3: CASSDLVGGPEQFF

J: TRBJ1-1
V: TRBV19
D: .
size: .
DNA: TGTGCCAGTACCTCGATGGGGGGGTTATTCGCTGAAGCTTTCTTT
CDR3: CASTSMGGLFAEAFF

J: TRBJ2-5
V: TRBV7-9
D: TRBD2
size: .
DNA: TGTGCCAGCCTGAAGTCGCGGGAGGGGGAGGTGACCCAGTACTTC
CDR3: CASLKSREGEVTQYF

J: TRBJ2-2
V: TRBV18
D: .
size: once
DNA: TGTGCCAGCTCACCAGGGGCCGGGACCGGGGAGCTGTTTTTT
CDR3: CASSPGAGTGELFF

J: TRBJ2-7
V: TRBV18
D: .
size: .
DNA: TGTGCCAGCTCACCAAGTGGGGGGACAGCCTACGAGCAGTACTTC
CDR3: CASSPSGGTAYEQYF

J: TRBJ1-1
V: TRBV25-1
D: .
size: .
DNA: TGTGCCGCGGCGTCGAACACTGAAGCTTTCTTT
CDR3: CAAASNTEAFF

J: TRBJ2-7
V: TRBV5-6
D: TRBD2
size: .
DNA: TGTGCCAGCAGCTTGTGGACTAGGGAGCAGTACTTC
CDR3: CASSLWTREQYF